Below are 5 T cell receptor beta chains sequenced from a single sample in a study of blood T cells in healthy people across ages. The use of a sample-barcoded 5' primer and a J-beta primer mix characterized a second PCR of roughly 6 to 11 cycles. Each CDR3 protein is one row after TCRdb ran MiXCR on the 5' RACE reads. Found here are 1.2 million to 1.5 million distinct CDR3 sequences, approximately 59% of them singletons; the top ten hold under 8.5%. Sequenced material: blood. Receptors originate from a man aged 18-30 years in good health.

This clonotype was seen only a few times. The chain combines TRBV27 with TRBJ2-1; a possible D gene is TRBD1 (6 bases). This CDR3 spans 15 amino acids. V was trimmed by 4 bases and J by 6 bases, leaving 16 bases between them. In germline, CDR1 is MNHEY, CDR2 SMNVEV (reference sequence). This CDR3 is CASSWGQGPFNEQFF. The CDR3 bases are TGTGCCAGCAGTTGGGGGCAGGGTCCTTTCAATGAGCAGTTCTTC.

This clonotype was observed a handful of times. A much larger clonotype is one base distant, so this may be a read error. J is TRBJ2-5 and V is TRBV6-5; D unresolved. Deletions cut 2 bases from V and 5 bases from J, with 15 bases between. CDR1 is MNHEY and CDR2 is SVGAGI in the germline V gene. The CDR3 loop spans 15 amino acids. The CDR3 DNA is TGTGCCAGCAGTTACGCGTACTCAAATGAGGAGACCCAGTACTTC. Protein sequence: CASSYAYSNEETQYF.

V is TRBV2 and J is TRBJ1-2; D gene uncertain. In germline, CDR1 is SNHLY, CDR2 FYNNEI. V was cut by 5 bases and J by 10 bases, with 11 bases left in between. The CDR3 totals 11 residues. The CDR3, as DNA: TGTGCCAGCAGTCTCGGCAGATCCTACACCTTC. Its protein product is CASSLGRSYTF.

Points on this clonotype: At one of its ends the junction is not consistent with the germline gene, which may arise from a read error. The V and J genes are TRBV29-1 and TRBJ2-1; the match to TRBD1 covers 9 bases. Germline-derived CDR1 and CDR2 are SQVTM and ANQGSEA. CDR3 length: 14 residues. DNA of the CDR3: TGCAGCCTTGAAGGGACAGGGCTCTTAAATGAGCAGTTCTTC. It is translated as CSLEGTGLLNEQFF.

This chain links TRBV11-2 with TRBJ2-2, with D hard to call. Germline V gene lookup returns CDR1 SGHAT and CDR2 FQNNGV. CDR3 size: 12 residues. V lost 1 base and J 15 bases, leaving 12 bases between the germline ends. The CDR3 loop reads CASSLGPMGLFF. CDR3 nucleotide sequence: TGTGCCAGCAGCTTAGGGCCCATGGGGTTGTTTTTT.